Listed below are T cell receptor beta chains from one sample, sequenced in a study of shared clonotypes between healthy human individuals. Libraries were prepared by immunoSEQ multiplex PCR; TCRdb keeps only in-frame clonotypes and omits some of them. The sample yields over 2,000,000 clones, just over 90% seen once. The sample was naive CD8+ T cells from PBMCs. These TCRs come from a man between 18 and 29 years old in good health. Some clones in this sample may be carry-over from other donors' samples. Both conserved end residues are part of each CDR3. The order of the fields is D gene, V gene, J gene, CDR3 protein. A D gene is named only where the DNA matches it firmly.

.	TRBV7-9	TRBJ1-1	CASSLLSGNTEAFF
.	TRBV27	TRBJ1-4	CASSPLQGGEKLFF
.	TRBV19	TRBJ1-5	CASSTTGVAGSDQPQHF
TRBD1	TRBV7-9	TRBJ1-4	CASSQRGPVEKLFF
.	TRBV10-3	TRBJ1-1	CAISEFRREEAFF
.	TRBV21-1	TRBJ2-7	CASSKGPRRRRSYEQYF
TRBD1	TRBV29-1	TRBJ2-7	CSVVDRGSSYEQYF
.	TRBV6-1	TRBJ2-5	CASRVSGWQETQYF
.	TRBV15	TRBJ2-1	CATSRDPREGYNEQFF
.	TRBV7-9	TRBJ1-1	CASSSFGGEAFF
.	TRBV2	TRBJ2-4	CASNPTLAKNIQYF
.	TRBV5-1	TRBJ1-2	CASSSRLDGYTF
.	TRBV6-5	TRBJ2-3	CASRYGTTDTQYF
TRBD2	TRBV6-5	TRBJ2-3	CASSGSGTGTDTQYF
.	TRBV7-9	TRBJ2-5	CASSPSTGISPYQETQYF
.	TRBV30	TRBJ1-2	CAWSIDSYSFYGYTF
.	TRBV27	TRBJ2-2	CASSLGQGITGELFF
.	TRBV6-5	TRBJ2-7	CASSFQGKNEQYF
.	TRBV27	TRBJ1-1	CASSFFLSTEAFF
TRBD1	TRBV5-1	TRBJ2-7	CASSLEDRGAQEQYF
.	TRBV29-1	TRBJ1-2	CSVGTKILNYGYTF
TRBD2	TRBV2	TRBJ2-7	CASSSPGLVYHEQYF
TRBD2	TRBV6-5	TRBJ2-7	CASTIRLAGSYEQYF
.	TRBV5-6	TRBJ2-7	CASSFTGSYEQYF
.	TRBV4-3	TRBJ2-7	CASSQDRVTYEQYF
.	TRBV5-1	TRBJ1-2	CASSLPRANYGYTF
.	TRBV6-5	TRBJ1-5	CASSYGAGPDQPQHF
.	TRBV27	TRBJ2-7	CASSSVLEPYEQYF
.	TRBV27	TRBJ1-4	CASSAGEKLFF
.	TRBV7-9	TRBJ2-7	CASSSISRGEQYF
.	TRBV11-2	TRBJ2-4	CASSPTVENIQYF
.	TRBV9	TRBJ2-5	CASSSGKTQYF
TRBD2	TRBV28	.	CASRTGGSYEQYF
.	TRBV5-4	TRBJ1-4	CASSPGGDSDEKLFF
.	TRBV6-4	TRBJ1-2	CARTTGTPHYYGYTF
.	TRBV7-2	TRBJ2-7	CASSLGLRYEQYF
TRBD2	TRBV19	TRBJ2-2	CASSRLAGGNTGELFF
TRBD1	TRBV28	TRBJ1-2	CASRDRDRGLNGYTF
.	TRBV18	TRBJ2-5	CASSLLQETQYF
.	TRBV19	TRBJ2-1	CASSIDPNSEQFF
TRBD2	TRBV2	TRBJ2-1	CASSELREGNNEQFF
TRBD2	TRBV27	TRBJ2-7	CASSFQGLAYYEQYF
.	TRBV6-6	TRBJ2-6	CASSYSLGSGANVLTF
.	TRBV7-9	TRBJ1-5	CASSVGAGASFSNQPQHF
.	TRBV4-3	TRBJ1-1	CASSRKTGRVTEAFF
TRBD2	TRBV27	TRBJ2-3	CASKPLAGLPLDTQYF
.	TRBV27	TRBJ2-7	CASSSALGGYYEQYF
TRBD1	TRBV28	TRBJ1-1	CASSTGGNTEAFF
.	TRBV28	TRBJ2-7	CASSLSPGLDEQYF
TRBD1	TRBV29-1	TRBJ1-3	CSVEQGPGNTIYF
TRBD1	TRBV4-3	TRBJ1-2	CASSQGTGGFGYTF
.	TRBV5-6	TRBJ2-7	CASSWGDGSSYEQYF
.	TRBV6-5	TRBJ1-2	CASSYSSRGSGGYTF
TRBD1	TRBV5-1	TRBJ1-5	CASSQTGQGQPQHF
.	TRBV7-7	TRBJ2-5	CASSLRGRETQYF
.	TRBV9	TRBJ1-5	CASSVGAASNQPQHF
TRBD1	TRBV28	TRBJ1-5	CASDLGFGTGENQPQHF
TRBD1	TRBV30	TRBJ2-1	CAWRGQYNEQFF
.	TRBV11-2	TRBJ2-7	CASSSSGLQQYF
.	TRBV11-3	TRBJ2-2	CASSSPTGELFF